Following are 17 T cell receptor beta chains from one sample sequenced in a study of blood T cell repertoires in COVID-19. The assay was immunoSEQ multiplex PCR, and TCRdb's table has in-frame clones only and misses some. The sample records 100,000 to 150,000 clones, around 83% being singletons. Source material: peripheral blood. Receptors were obtained from a man in his fifties or sixties with acute or convalescent COVID-19.

Worth noting for this clone: This sample includes further DNA sequences coding for the same CDR3. The genes are TRBV18 and TRBJ2-1, with 7 bases identical to TRBD2. Germline assignment: CDR1 KGHSH and CDR2 LQKENI. The ends lost 0 bases at V and 4 bases at J; junction bases unmatched: 6. The CDR3 extends over 16 amino acids. In DNA form, the CDR3 reads TGTGCCAGCTCACCACCTTCGGGGGGATCGTACAATGAGCAGTTCTTC. Encoded protein: CASSPPSGGSYNEQFF.

The CDR3 sequence: CASRGQGSNEKLFF. CDR3 DNA: TGTGCCAGCCGAGGACAGGGGAGTAATGAAAAACTGTTTTTT. The chain links TRBV28 to TRBJ1-4; TRBD1 aligns across 9 bases. There are 14 residues in the CDR3. CDR1 MDHEN and CDR2 SYDVKM come from the germline V gene. V shed 8 bases, J shed 4 bases, and the junction held 5 bases outside the gene matches.

In this sample, this clone turned up a few times. This chain uses TRBV7-9 with TRBJ1-1; 7 nucleotides agree with TRBD1. Germline V CDR1 and CDR2: SEHNR, FQNEAQ (reference sequence). V lost 6 bases, J lost 6 bases, and 10 bases stayed unmatched. The CDR3 sequence is 14 residues long. In DNA, the CDR3 is TGTGCCAGCAGTTCCTCCGGGACAGAGTCTGAAGCTTTCTTT. Its protein is CASSSSGTESEAFF.

This clone occurred a few times. The chain carries TRBV4-1 and TRBJ1-5; no clear D gene. There are 15 residues in the CDR3. Germline assignment: CDR1 MGHRA and CDR2 YSYEKL. V was shortened by 3 bases and J by 3 bases, with 12 bases between the two germline ends. The CDR3 sequence is CASSHESTNNQPQHF. DNA for the CDR3: TGCGCCAGCAGCCACGAGTCTACCAACAATCAGCCCCAGCATTTT.

The gene calls are TRBV5-4 and TRBJ1-1; 8 nucleotides agree with TRBD1. CDR3 length equals 15 residues. Losses at the gene ends were 4 bases for V and 1 base for J; bases not matched to a gene: 6. Germline V gene data show CDR1 as SGHNT and CDR2 as YYREEE (reference sequence). The CDR3 sequence: CASSMIDRGNTEAFF. DNA for the CDR3: TGTGCCAGCAGCATGATAGACAGGGGGAACACTGAAGCTTTCTTT.

The chain carries TRBV27 and TRBJ2-2, with 9 bases matching TRBD1. From germline, CDR1 is MNHEY and CDR2 SMNVEV (reference sequence). Losses at the gene ends were 7 bases for V and 6 bases for J; bases not matched to a gene: 15. This CDR3 is 17 amino acids long. The CDR3 loop reads CASIQQGARGRAGELFF. CDR3 DNA: TGTGCCAGCATTCAACAGGGGGCGAGGGGCCGGGCCGGGGAGCTGTTTTTT.

V and J are TRBV29-1 and TRBJ1-5; possibly TRBD1 for D (5 bases). The CDR3 consists of 13 residues. The V and J ends lost 6 bases and 4 bases respectively, with 13 bases between them. Germline assignment: CDR1 SQVTM and CDR2 ANQGSEA. As DNA, the CDR3 is TGCAGCGTCCCAGGGAAATTGAATCAGCCCCAGCATTTT. It yields the protein CSVPGKLNQPQHF.

The CDR3 DNA follows: TGTGCCTGGAGTCCGGGACAGAAAAACACCGGGGAGCTGTTTTTT. Its protein is CAWSPGQKNTGELFF. V gene TRBV30 combines with J gene TRBJ2-2; TRBD1 matches at 7 bases. The ends lost 2 bases at V and 2 bases at J; junction bases unmatched: 5. The CDR3 consists of 15 residues. CDR1 and CDR2 (germline): GTSNPN, SVGIG (reference sequence). The full variable domain, completed using reference TRBV30 and TRBJ2-2, is SQTIHQWPATLVQPVGSPLSLECTVEGTSNPNLYWYRQAAGRGLQLLFYSVGIGQISSEVPQNLSASRPQDRQFILSSKKLLLSDSGFYLCAWSPGQKNTGELFFGEGSRLTVL.

The V and J genes are TRBV7-9 and TRBJ1-1, with TRBD1 identical over 7 bases. This CDR3 has 14 residues. Germline assignment: CDR1 SEHNR and CDR2 FQNEAQ (reference sequence). J was trimmed by 5 bases and V by 5 bases; bases with no gene match: 8. Written as DNA, the CDR3 is TGTGCCAGCAGCCCAGAATGGACAGGAACTGAAGCTTTCTTT. It translates to CASSPEWTGTEAFF.

This clone was found once. The rearrangement links TRBV9 to TRBJ2-2; D is perhaps TRBD2 (6 bases). Trimming shortened V by 4 bases and J by 6 bases, and 19 bases separated the two germline ends. This CDR3 is 16 amino acids long. Germline assignment: CDR1 SGDLS and CDR2 YYNGEE. This chain's CDR3 is CASSRRRETMPGELFF. The DNA of the CDR3 is TGTGCCAGCAGCAGAAGGAGGGAAACAATGCCCGGGGAGCTGTTTTTT.

This clone has more than one count but fewer than ten. The gene calls are TRBV2 and TRBJ1-5, with 7 bases identical to TRBD1. V lost 4 bases and J lost 2; bases outside the gene matches: 5. The CDR3 has 15 residues. Germline V gene data show CDR1 as SNHLY and CDR2 as FYNNEI. DNA for the CDR3: TGTGCCAGCAGTGGCGGACAGGTTGGCAATCAGCCCCAGCATTTT. Protein: CASSGGQVGNQPQHF.

This chain joins TRBV28 and TRBJ2-7, with 9 bases that match TRBD2. CDR3 size: 16 residues. Looked up from germline, CDR1 is MDHEN and CDR2 is SYDVKM. V shed 6 bases and J 0 bases; nucleotides not matched to a gene: 9. The CDR3 loop reads CASRVTSGHSSYEQYF. DNA of the CDR3: TGTGCCAGCAGGGTGACTAGCGGCCACAGCTCCTACGAGCAGTACTTC.

V gene TRBV6-4 combines with J gene TRBJ2-5; 11 bases agree with TRBD1. The junction had 2 bases not matched to a gene; V was cut back by 4 bases and J by 4 bases. The CDR3 has 14 residues. The germline CDR1 and CDR2 sequences are MRHNA and SNTAGT. CDR3 bases: TGTGCCAGCAGTGCCGGGACAGGGGGAGAGACCCAGTACTTC. This encodes CASSAGTGGETQYF.

V and J are TRBV6-5 and TRBJ2-4; D is possibly TRBD1 (5 bases). Germline V gene lookup returns CDR1 MNHEY and CDR2 SVGAGI. V gave up 2 bases and J gave up 4 bases, with 6 bases separating them. The CDR3 consists of 13 residues. Written as DNA, the CDR3 is TGTGCCAGCAGTTACCGACAGAAAAACATTCAGTACTTC. Translating it yields CASSYRQKNIQYF.

This clone was detected once. CDR3 sequence reads: CASRGTGGHGYTF. The CDR3 DNA sequence: TGTGCCAGCAGAGGGACAGGGGGCCATGGCTACACCTTC. V is TRBV2 and J is TRBJ1-2; 12 nucleotides agree with TRBD1. The junction had 2 bases not matched to a gene; V was cut back by 6 bases and J by 6 bases. The CDR3 is made up of 13 amino acids. Germline CDR1 is SNHLY and CDR2 is FYNNEI. Together with reference TRBV2 and TRBJ1-2, the CDR3 gives the full variable domain: EPEVTQTPSHQVTQMGQEVILRCVPISNHLYFYWYRQILGQKVEFLVSFYNNEISEKSEIFDDQFSVERPDGSNFTLKIRSTKLEDSAMYFCASRGTGGHGYTFGSGTRLTVV.

The V call is TRBV19, the J call TRBJ2-7; 15 nucleotides agree with TRBD2. In germline, CDR1 is LNHDA, CDR2 SQIVND (reference sequence). V lost 6 bases, J lost 3 bases, and 12 bases stayed unmatched. This CDR3 is 18 amino acids long. This CDR3 reads CASSPGLAGGTRHYEQYF. CDR3 sequence (DNA): TGTGCCAGTAGCCCGGGACTAGCGGGAGGCACTAGACACTACGAGCAGTACTTC.

V and J are TRBV18 and TRBJ1-6, with TRBD1 as a possible D gene (6 bases). Germline CDR1 is KGHSH and CDR2 is LQKENI. The V end was cut by 4 bases, the J end by 4 bases, with 17 bases between. The CDR3 is 17 amino acids. CDR3 in amino acids: CASSLAADRPYNSPLHF. The DNA for the CDR3 is TGTGCCAGCTCACTAGCAGCCGACAGGCCTTATAATTCACCCCTCCACTTT.